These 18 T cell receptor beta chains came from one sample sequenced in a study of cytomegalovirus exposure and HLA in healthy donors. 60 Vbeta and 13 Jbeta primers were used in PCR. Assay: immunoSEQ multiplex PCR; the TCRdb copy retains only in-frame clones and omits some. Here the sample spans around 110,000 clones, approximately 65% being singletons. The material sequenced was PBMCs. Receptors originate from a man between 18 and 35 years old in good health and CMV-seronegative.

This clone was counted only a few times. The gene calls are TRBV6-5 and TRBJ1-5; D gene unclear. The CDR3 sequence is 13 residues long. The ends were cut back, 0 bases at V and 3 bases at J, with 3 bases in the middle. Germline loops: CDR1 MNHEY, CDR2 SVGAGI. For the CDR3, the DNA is TGTGCCAGCAGTTACTCCAACAATCAGCCCCAGCATTTT. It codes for CASSYSNNQPQHF.

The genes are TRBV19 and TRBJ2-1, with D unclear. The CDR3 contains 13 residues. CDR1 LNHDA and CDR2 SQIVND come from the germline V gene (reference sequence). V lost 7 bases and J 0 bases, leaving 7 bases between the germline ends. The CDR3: CASKRSSYNEQFF. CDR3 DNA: TGTGCCAGTAAGAGGAGCTCCTACAATGAGCAGTTCTTC. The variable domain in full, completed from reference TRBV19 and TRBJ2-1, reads DGGITQSPKYLFRKEGQNVTLSCEQNLNHDAMYWYRQDPGQGLRLIYYSQIVNDFQKGDIAEGYSVSREKKESFPLTVTSAQKNPTAFYLCASKRSSYNEQFFGPGTRLTVL.

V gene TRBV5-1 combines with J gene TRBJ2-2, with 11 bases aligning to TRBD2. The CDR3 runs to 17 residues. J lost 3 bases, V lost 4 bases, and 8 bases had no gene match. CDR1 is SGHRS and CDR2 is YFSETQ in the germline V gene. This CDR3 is CASSPTLAGGYTGELFF. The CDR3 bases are TGCGCCAGCAGCCCCACCTTAGCGGGAGGGTACACCGGGGAGCTGTTTTTT.

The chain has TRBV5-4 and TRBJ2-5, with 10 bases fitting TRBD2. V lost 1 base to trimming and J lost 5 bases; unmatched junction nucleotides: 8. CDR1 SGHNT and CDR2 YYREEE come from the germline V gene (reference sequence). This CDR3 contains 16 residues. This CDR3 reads CASSLPSGSRMETQYF. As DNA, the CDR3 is TGTGCCAGCAGCTTGCCTAGCGGGAGTAGGATGGAGACCCAGTACTTC.

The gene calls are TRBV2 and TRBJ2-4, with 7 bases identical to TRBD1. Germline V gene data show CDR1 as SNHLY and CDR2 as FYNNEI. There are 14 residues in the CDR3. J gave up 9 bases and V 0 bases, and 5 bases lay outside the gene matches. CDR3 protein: CASSEAQGVGIQYF. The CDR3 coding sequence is TGTGCCAGCAGTGAAGCGCAGGGGGTGGGCATTCAGTACTTC.

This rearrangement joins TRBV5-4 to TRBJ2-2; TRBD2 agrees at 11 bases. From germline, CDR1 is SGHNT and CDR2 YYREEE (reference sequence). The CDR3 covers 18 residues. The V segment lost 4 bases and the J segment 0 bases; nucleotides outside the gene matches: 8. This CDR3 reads CASSPSYSGGANTGELFF. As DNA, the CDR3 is TGTGCCAGCAGCCCATCTTATAGCGGGGGGGCGAACACCGGGGAGCTGTTTTTT.

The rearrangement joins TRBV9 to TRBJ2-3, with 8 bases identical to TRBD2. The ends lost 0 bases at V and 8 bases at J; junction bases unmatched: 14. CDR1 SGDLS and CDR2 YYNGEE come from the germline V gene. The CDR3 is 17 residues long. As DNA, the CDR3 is TGTGCCAGCAGCGTAGGGGTCGGCGCGGGGGGATCTGTTACGCAGTATTTT. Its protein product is CASSVGVGAGGSVTQYF.

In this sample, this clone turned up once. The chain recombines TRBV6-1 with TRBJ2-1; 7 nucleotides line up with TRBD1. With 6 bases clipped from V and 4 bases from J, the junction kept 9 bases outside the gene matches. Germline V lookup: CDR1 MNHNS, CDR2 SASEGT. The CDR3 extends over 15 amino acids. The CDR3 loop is CASRQQGLVYNEQFF. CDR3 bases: TGTGCCAGCAGACAACAGGGGCTTGTTTACAATGAGCAGTTCTTC.

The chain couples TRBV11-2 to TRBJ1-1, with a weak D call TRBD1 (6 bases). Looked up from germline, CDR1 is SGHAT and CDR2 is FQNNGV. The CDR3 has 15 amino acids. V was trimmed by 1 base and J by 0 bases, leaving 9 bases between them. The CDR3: CASSLVGTMNTEAFF. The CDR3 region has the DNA TGTGCCAGCAGCTTAGTCGGGACAATGAACACTGAAGCTTTCTTT.

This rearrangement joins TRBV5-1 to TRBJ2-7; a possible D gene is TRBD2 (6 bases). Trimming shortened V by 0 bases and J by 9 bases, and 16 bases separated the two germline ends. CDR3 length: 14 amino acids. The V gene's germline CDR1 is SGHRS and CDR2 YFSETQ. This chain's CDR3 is CASSLAGASEGQYF. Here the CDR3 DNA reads TGCGCCAGCAGCTTGGCCGGCGCCTCGGAGGGGCAGTACTTC.

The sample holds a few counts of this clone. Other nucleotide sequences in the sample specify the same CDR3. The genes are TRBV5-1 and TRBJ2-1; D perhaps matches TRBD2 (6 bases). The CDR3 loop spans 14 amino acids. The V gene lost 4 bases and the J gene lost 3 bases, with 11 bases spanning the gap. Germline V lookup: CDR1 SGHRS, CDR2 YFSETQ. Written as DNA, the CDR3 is TGCGCCAGCAGCCCCGCCGGGGGCTACAATGAGCAGTTCTTC. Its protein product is CASSPAGGYNEQFF.

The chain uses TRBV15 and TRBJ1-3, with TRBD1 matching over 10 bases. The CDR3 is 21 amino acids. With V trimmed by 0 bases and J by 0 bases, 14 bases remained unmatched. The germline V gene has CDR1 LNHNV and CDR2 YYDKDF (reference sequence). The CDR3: CATSRDRPGTGAISSGNTIYF. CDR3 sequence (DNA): TGTGCCACCAGCAGAGATCGGCCCGGGACAGGGGCTATCAGCTCTGGAAACACCATATATTTT.

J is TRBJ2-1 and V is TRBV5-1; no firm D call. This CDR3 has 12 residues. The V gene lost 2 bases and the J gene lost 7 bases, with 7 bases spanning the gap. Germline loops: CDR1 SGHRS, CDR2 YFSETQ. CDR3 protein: CASSLAGNEQFF. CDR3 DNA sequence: TGCGCCAGCAGCTTAGCCGGGAATGAGCAGTTCTTC.

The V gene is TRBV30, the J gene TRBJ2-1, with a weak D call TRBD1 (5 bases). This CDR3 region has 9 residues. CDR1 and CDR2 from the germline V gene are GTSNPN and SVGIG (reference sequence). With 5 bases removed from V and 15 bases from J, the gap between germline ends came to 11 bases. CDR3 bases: TGTGCCTGGGGCTGGACACCGTTCTTC. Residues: CAWGWTPFF.

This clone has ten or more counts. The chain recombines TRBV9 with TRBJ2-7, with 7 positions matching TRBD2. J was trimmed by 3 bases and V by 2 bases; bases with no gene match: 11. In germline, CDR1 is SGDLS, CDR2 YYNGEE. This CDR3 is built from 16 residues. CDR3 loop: CASSVSREGHIYEQYF. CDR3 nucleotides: TGTGCCAGCAGCGTGTCGAGGGAGGGCCATATCTACGAGCAGTACTTC.

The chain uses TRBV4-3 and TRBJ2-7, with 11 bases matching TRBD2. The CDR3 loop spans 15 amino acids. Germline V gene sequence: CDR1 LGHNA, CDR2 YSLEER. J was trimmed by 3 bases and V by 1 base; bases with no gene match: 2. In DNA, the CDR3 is TGCGCCAGCAGCCAAGGACTAGCGGGGAACTACGAGCAGTACTTC. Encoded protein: CASSQGLAGNYEQYF.

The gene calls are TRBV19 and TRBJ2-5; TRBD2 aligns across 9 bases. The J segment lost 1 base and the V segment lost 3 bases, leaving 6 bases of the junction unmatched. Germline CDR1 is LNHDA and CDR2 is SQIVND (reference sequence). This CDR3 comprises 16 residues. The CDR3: CASSIGLAGPQETQYF. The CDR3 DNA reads TGTGCCAGTAGTATTGGGCTAGCGGGGCCCCAAGAGACCCAGTACTTC. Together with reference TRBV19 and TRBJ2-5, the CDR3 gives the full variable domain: DGGITQSPKYLFRKEGQNVTLSCEQNLNHDAMYWYRQDPGQGLRLIYYSQIVNDFQKGDIAEGYSVSREKKESFPLTVTSAQKNPTAFYLCASSIGLAGPQETQYFGPGTRLLVL.

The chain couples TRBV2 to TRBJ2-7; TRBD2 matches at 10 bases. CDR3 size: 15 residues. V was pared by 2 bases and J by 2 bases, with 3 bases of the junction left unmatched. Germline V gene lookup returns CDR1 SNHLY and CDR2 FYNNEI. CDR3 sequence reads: CASSESSGSTYEQYF. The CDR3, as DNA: TGTGCCAGCAGTGAATCTAGCGGGAGCACCTACGAGCAGTACTTC.